This TCR beta chain was observed in a study of blood T cell repertoires in COVID-19. Germline-derived CDR1 and CDR2 are LGHDT and YNNKEL (reference sequence). The CDR3 length is 17 residues. Unmatched junction bases numbered 9, after V lost 2 bases and J lost 0 bases. Method: immunoSEQ multiplex PCR; TCRdb's copy keeps in-frame clones and lacks some. The table records around 300,000 clones, around 87% of them present only once. The chain uses TRBV3-1 (or the pseudogene TRBV3-2) and TRBJ2-7; 8 nucleotides line up with TRBD1. Specimen: peripheral blood. The TCR was taken from a young man with active or convalescent COVID-19. CDR3 amino acids: CASSQKHRGTASYEQYF. CDR3 sequence (DNA): TGTGCCAGCAGCCAAAAACACAGGGGGACGGCCTCCTACGAGCAGTACTTC.